This T cell receptor beta chain was recorded in a study of T cell repertoires in aging, cancer and after chemotherapy. A mixed TRB-A/B primer pool amplified rearranged TRB by multiplex touch-down PCR. Using its own MiXCR run on the multiplex PCR reads, TCRdb lists one record per CDR3 protein. The repertoire holds roughly 2,000 distinct CDR3 sequences, roughly three fifths seen once, with roughly 26% in the top ten. Amplification of TCR beta used genomic DNA extracted from peripheral blood. Trimming removed 7 bases at V and 2 bases at J, with 9 bases between. The CDR3 totals 12 residues. The V gene's germline CDR1 is MDHEN and CDR2 SYDVKM.

This sequence joins TRBV28 and TRBJ2-7, with D hard to call. The TCR comes from a human donor with a solid tumor. Sequenced: blood. CDR3 DNA sequence: TGTGCCAGCACCCCGGGTACCTACGAGCAGTACTTC. It encodes CASTPGTYEQYF.